This TCR beta chain was captured by sequencing in a study of molecular identifiers for immune sequencing clone quantification. There are 17 residues in the CDR3. With 2 bases removed from V and 0 bases from J, the gap between germline ends came to 16 bases. Germline V gene data show CDR1 as SGHVS and CDR2 as FNYEAQ. A word on this clonotype: No antigen is known for it.

Study-level findings and limits: Under 1% of molecules in naive cells, but over 99% of effector molecules, belonged to clones above 20 RNA copies.

Previously described methods with listed TCR primers produced the bulk TCR libraries. TCRdb itself ran the PCR reads through MiXCR, one entry per CDR3 protein. Counted here are approximately 500,000 distinct CDR3 sequences, about 20% occurring once; the ten biggest clones make up about 0.84%. The sequence derives from a human donor in good health. Some libraries in this study had Jurkat cell RNA spiked in. The sample consisted of naive CD8+ T cells from blood, with Jurkat cell RNA spiked in. The subset here: FACS-sorted CD8+CD4-CCR7+CD45RA+ naive T cells. The chain is built from TRBV7-6 and TRBJ1-1; D is possibly TRBD1 (5 bases). CDR3 DNA: TGTGCCAGCAGCTTACACCCCATGGGGCTCATGAACACTGAAGCTTTCTTT. Protein product: CASSLHPMGLMNTEAFF.